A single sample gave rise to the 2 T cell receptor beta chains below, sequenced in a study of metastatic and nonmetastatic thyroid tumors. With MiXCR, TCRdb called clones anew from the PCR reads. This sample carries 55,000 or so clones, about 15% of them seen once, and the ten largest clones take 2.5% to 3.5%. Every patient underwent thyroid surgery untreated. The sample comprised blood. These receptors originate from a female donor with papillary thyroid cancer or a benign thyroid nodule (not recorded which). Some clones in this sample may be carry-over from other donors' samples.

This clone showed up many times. CDR3 nucleotides: TGTGCCAGCAGCTTAACGGGACTCAACTACAATGAGCAGTTCTTC. Translated: CASSLTGLNYNEQFF. The V call is TRBV5-6, the J call TRBJ2-1, with D perhaps TRBD2 (6 bases). Between the trimmed V and J ends, which lost 2 bases and 3 bases, there was a span of 12 bases. CDR3 size: 15 residues. The V gene's germline CDR1 is SGHDT and CDR2 YYEEEE. Supplemented by reference TRBV5-6 and TRBJ2-1, the full variable domain reads DAGVTQSPTHLIKTRGQQVTLRCSPKSGHDTVSWYQQALGQGPQFIFQYYEEEERQRGNFPDRFSGHQFPNYSSELNVNALLLGDSALYLCASSLTGLNYNEQFFGPGTRLTVL.

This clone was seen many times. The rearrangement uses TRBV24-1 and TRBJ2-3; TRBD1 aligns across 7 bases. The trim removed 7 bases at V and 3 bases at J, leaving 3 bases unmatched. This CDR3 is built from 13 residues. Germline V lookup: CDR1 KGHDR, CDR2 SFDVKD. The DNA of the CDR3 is TGTGCCACCAGAAACAGGGGTACAGATACGCAGTATTTT. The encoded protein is CATRNRGTDTQYF.